The 29 T cell receptor beta chains below come from one sample, sequenced in a study of blood T cell repertoires in COVID-19. Profiling relied on immunoSEQ multiplex PCR, and the TCRdb table lists in-frame clones only, not all of them. The sample includes 150,000 to 200,000 clones, roughly four fifths of them seen just once. Input material: peripheral blood. These receptor sequences come from a woman older than 75 with acute or convalescent COVID-19.

The J gene is TRBJ2-3, the V gene TRBV20-1, with D hard to call. Germline V CDR1 and CDR2: DFQATT, SNEGSKA (reference sequence). Trimming took off 3 bases at V and 6 bases at J, with 7 bases between the two ends. The CDR3 covers 11 residues. The CDR3 DNA reads TGCAGTGCTAGTGTTTCGGATACGCAGTATTTT. Translated, it gives CSASVSDTQYF.

The J gene is TRBJ2-7, the V gene TRBV27, with TRBD2 matching over 9 bases. CDR3 length: 13 amino acids. With 8 bases clipped from V and 2 bases from J, the junction kept 4 bases outside the gene matches. CDR1 is MNHEY, CDR2 SMNVEV, per germline (reference sequence). The CDR3 region is CASLGLAPYEQYF. In DNA, the CDR3 is TGTGCCAGCCTCGGACTAGCGCCCTACGAGCAGTACTTC.

The V call is TRBV7-9, the J call TRBJ2-7; D is unclear. The germline V and J ends were trimmed by 1 base and 3 bases, with 16 bases remaining between them. Germline values: CDR1 SEHNR, CDR2 FQNEAQ (reference sequence). The CDR3 has 16 residues. CDR3: CASSLGLGGSFYEQYF. The DNA of the CDR3 is TGTGCCAGCAGCTTAGGTCTCGGCGGATCTTTCTACGAGCAGTACTTC.

CDR3 DNA: TGCGCCAGCAGCTTGGAGCCAGGAAACACCATATATTTT. This translates into CASSLEPGNTIYF. V usage is TRBV5-1 and J usage is TRBJ1-3; D unclear. Germline V gives CDR1 SGHRS, CDR2 YFSETQ. There are 13 residues in the CDR3. V lost 0 bases and J lost 4, with 5 bases in between.

The chain combines TRBV18 with TRBJ2-3; 9 positions match TRBD2. V trimming: 2 bases; J trimming: 5 bases; junction bases outside the gene matches: 8. Germline lookup yields CDR1 KGHSH and CDR2 LQKENI. This CDR3 spans 16 amino acids. The CDR3 coding sequence is TGTGCCAGCTCACCAACGGCTAGCGGGAAGGGAGATACGCAGTATTTT. Its protein product is CASSPTASGKGDTQYF.

The V gene is TRBV19, the J gene TRBJ2-1, with 10 bases lining up with TRBD2. The CDR3 extends over 16 amino acids. The germline gives CDR1 LNHDA, CDR2 SQIVND (reference sequence). The V segment lost 5 bases and the J segment 7 bases; nucleotides outside the gene matches: 11. This CDR3 reads CASSPQAGGPGNEQFF. The CDR3 DNA sequence: TGTGCCAGTAGTCCCCAAGCGGGAGGGCCTGGGAATGAGCAGTTCTTC.

V is TRBV18 and J is TRBJ1-2; 7 nucleotides agree with TRBD1. The germline gives CDR1 KGHSH, CDR2 LQKENI. This CDR3 has 16 amino acids. With V trimmed by 3 bases and J by 2 bases, 9 bases remained unmatched. This chain's CDR3 is CASSPGDRGRNYGYTF. The CDR3 nucleotides are TGTGCCAGCTCACCGGGCGATAGGGGGCGAAACTATGGCTACACCTTC. Filled out from reference TRBV18 and TRBJ1-2, the complete variable domain reads NAGVMQNPRHLVRRRGQEARLRCSPMKGHSHVYWYRQLPEEGLKFMVYLQKENIIDESGMPKERFSAEFPKEGPSILRIQQVVRGDSAAYFCASSPGDRGRNYGYTFGSGTRLTVV.

V usage is TRBV7-6 and J usage is TRBJ2-7; maybe TRBD2 (6 bases). V shed 0 bases and J shed 0 bases, with 9 bases lying between them. CDR1 and CDR2 from the germline V gene are SGHVS and FNYEAQ. This CDR3 has 15 residues. The CDR3: CASSLALGGSYEQYF. The CDR3 DNA sequence: TGTGCCAGCAGCTTAGCTTTGGGGGGCTCCTACGAGCAGTACTTC.

The chain uses TRBV4-1 and TRBJ1-3; a weak D match, TRBD1 (6 bases). Looked up from germline, CDR1 is MGHRA and CDR2 is YSYEKL. CDR3 length equals 16 residues. V lost 3 bases and J 4 bases, leaving 16 bases between the germline ends. CDR3 coding DNA: TGCGCCAGCAGCCAGGTTGACAGGCTGGGGGGAAACACCATATATTTT. It is translated as CASSQVDRLGGNTIYF.

CDR3 in amino acids: CSGMLAGGIDEQFF. DNA for the CDR3: TGCAGCGGGATGTTGGCGGGAGGAATCGATGAGCAGTTCTTC. The chain couples TRBV29-1 to TRBJ2-1; 8 bases agree with TRBD2. Looked up from germline, CDR1 is SQVTM and CDR2 is ANQGSEA. With 7 bases clipped from V and 8 bases from J, the junction kept 13 bases outside the gene matches. The CDR3 has 14 residues.

The CDR3, as DNA: TGCGCCAGCAGCTTGGAGACAGCCAACACTGAAGCTTTCTTT. It yields the protein CASSLETANTEAFF. V usage is TRBV5-1 and J usage is TRBJ1-1; weak D call: TRBD1 (5 bases). Germline-derived CDR1 and CDR2 are SGHRS and YFSETQ. The CDR3 spans 14 residues. V was shortened by 0 bases and J by 2 bases, with 8 bases between the two germline ends. The full variable domain, rest sourced from reference TRBV5-1 and TRBJ1-1, is KAGVTQTPRYLIKTRGQQVTLSCSPISGHRSVSWYQQTPGQGLQFLFEYFSETQRNKGNFPGRFSGRQFSNSRSEMNVSTLELGDSALYLCASSLETANTEAFFGQGTRLTVV.

The chain couples TRBV2 to TRBJ2-1; D ambiguous. The CDR3 contains 15 residues. CDR1 and CDR2 from the germline V gene are SNHLY and FYNNEI. The V end was cut by 6 bases, the J end by 7 bases, with 19 bases between. The CDR3 region is CASSVTLTPWNEQFF. The CDR3 nucleotides are TGTGCCAGCAGCGTGACACTTACCCCCTGGAATGAGCAGTTCTTC.

J is TRBJ1-1 and V is TRBV2; D is unresolved. V gave up 8 bases and J gave up 1 base, with 14 bases separating them. CDR1 and CDR2 from the germline V gene are SNHLY and FYNNEI. The CDR3 extends over 14 amino acids. CDR3 region: CASVFGEANTEAFF. The CDR3 DNA follows: TGTGCCAGCGTCTTCGGTGAGGCGAACACTGAAGCTTTCTTT.

This sequence joins TRBV6-5 and TRBJ1-1, with D unresolved. V lost 5 bases, J lost 5 bases, and 9 bases lay in between. This CDR3 contains 12 residues. The germline CDR1 and CDR2 sequences are MNHEY and SVGAGI. CDR3 residues: CASSRRGTEAFF. CDR3 in DNA: TGTGCCAGCAGTAGGCGAGGGACTGAAGCTTTCTTT.

J is TRBJ2-7 and V is TRBV27; no clear D. Germline-derived CDR1 and CDR2 are MNHEY and SMNVEV (reference sequence). The CDR3 is 13 amino acids. Deletions cut 2 bases from V and 1 base from J, with 6 bases between. The chain's CDR3 is CASSLAHSYEQYF. The CDR3 bases are TGTGCCAGCAGTTTAGCGCATTCCTACGAGCAGTACTTC.

A single count supports this clone. This chain uses TRBV19 with TRBJ1-1; TRBD1 matches 8 bases. V dropped 5 bases and J dropped 5; count of bases not matched to a gene: 7. The CDR3 is 14 amino acids. CDR1 and CDR2 (germline): LNHDA, SQIVND (reference sequence). The DNA for the CDR3 is TGTGCCAGTAGTGCGCAGGGGGCTGGGACTGAAGCTTTCTTT. This translates into CASSAQGAGTEAFF.

The chain is built from TRBV7-2 and TRBJ2-5, with D unclear. The CDR3 is 15 amino acids. Germline CDR1 is SGHTA and CDR2 is FQGNSA. Deletions cut 1 base from V and 3 bases from J, with 12 bases between. This chain's CDR3 is CASSLVGSREETQYF. In nucleotides, the CDR3 is TGTGCCAGCAGCTTAGTGGGCAGCCGAGAAGAGACCCAGTACTTC.

The table lists this clone with a count of one. Other DNA sequences of this sample code for an identical CDR3. The rearrangement links TRBV3-1 (or the pseudogene TRBV3-2) to TRBJ1-1; 8 positions agree with TRBD1. With V trimmed by 2 bases and J by 4 bases, 3 bases remained unmatched. Germline-derived CDR1 and CDR2 are LGHDT and YNNKEL (reference sequence). The CDR3 runs to 14 residues. This CDR3 reads CASSQRTGITEAFF. In DNA form, the CDR3 reads TGTGCCAGCAGCCAACGGACAGGGATCACTGAAGCTTTCTTT.

The V call is TRBV4-3, the J call TRBJ1-2; 12 positions agree with TRBD1. J lost 3 bases, V lost 4 bases, and 9 bases had no gene match. The CDR3 contains 17 residues. Germline assignment: CDR1 LGHNA and CDR2 YSLEER. In DNA form, the CDR3 reads TGCGCCAGCAGCCGGGGGTTCGGGACAGGGGGCGACTATGGCTACACCTTC. It yields the protein CASSRGFGTGGDYGYTF.

This clone was found many times. This rearrangement joins TRBV2 to TRBJ2-7, with 11 bases identical to TRBD2. CDR1 is SNHLY, CDR2 FYNNEI, per germline. The CDR3 is 16 amino acids. V was clipped by 6 bases and J by 2 bases; unmatched bases: 9. The CDR3 nucleotides are TGTGCCAGCAGAGAAATTACTAGCGGGAGACCCTACGAGCAGTACTTC. Translated, it gives CASREITSGRPYEQYF.

There are a few counts of this clone. The rearrangement joins TRBV11-2 to TRBJ1-2; tentative D call: TRBD1 (6 bases). The CDR3 has 13 amino acids. Germline loops: CDR1 SGHAT, CDR2 FQNNGV. V lost 3 bases and J lost 2, with 7 bases in between. CDR3 sequence reads: CASSLRGNYGYTF. CDR3 DNA: TGTGCCAGCAGCTTGAGGGGGAACTATGGCTACACCTTC. The variable domain in full, completed from reference TRBV11-2 and TRBJ1-2, reads EAGVAQSPRYKIIEKRQSVAFWCNPISGHATLYWYQQILGQGPKLLIQFQNNGVVDDSQLPKDRFSAERLKGVDSTLKIQPAKLEDSAVYLCASSLRGNYGYTFGSGTRLTVV.

The chain links TRBV15 to TRBJ1-4; TRBD1 matches 9 bases. Per the germline V gene, CDR1 is LNHNV and CDR2 is YYDKDF (reference sequence). With 3 bases clipped from V and 8 bases from J, the junction kept 7 bases outside the gene matches. CDR3 length: 15 residues. The CDR3 is CATSREGQGKEKLFF. In nucleotides, the CDR3 is TGTGCCACCAGCAGGGAGGGACAGGGAAAAGAAAAACTGTTTTTT.

V usage is TRBV5-8 and J usage is TRBJ2-1; 8 positions agree with TRBD2. CDR1 is SGHTS and CDR2 is YDEGEE in the germline V gene. With 2 bases clipped from V and 0 bases from J, the junction kept 7 bases outside the gene matches. This CDR3 has 17 amino acids. DNA of the CDR3: TGTGCCAGCAGCTTCCGGGGGGGCTCCGCCTCCTACAATGAGCAGTTCTTC. It translates to CASSFRGGSASYNEQFF.

In nucleotides, the CDR3 is TGTGCCAGCAGCCAACGGGGGACCCATGGCTACACCTTC. Translated, it gives CASSQRGTHGYTF. The V and J genes are TRBV3-1 (or the pseudogene TRBV3-2) and TRBJ1-2; possible D gene TRBD1, 5 bases. Trimming shortened V by 2 bases and J by 6 bases, and 10 bases separated the two germline ends. The germline CDR1 and CDR2 sequences are LGHDT and YNNKEL (reference sequence). The CDR3 extends over 13 amino acids.

This chain links TRBV5-4 with TRBJ2-1; 7 positions agree with TRBD1. J lost 3 bases, V lost 4 bases, and 10 bases had no gene match. Germline-derived CDR1 and CDR2 are SGHNT and YYREEE (reference sequence). CDR3 length equals 16 residues. CDR3 residues: CASSPLRQGNYNEQFF. The CDR3 DNA reads as TGTGCCAGCAGCCCCCTTCGACAGGGAAACTACAATGAGCAGTTCTTC.

This chain connects TRBV6-2 or TRBV6-3 to TRBJ2-1; TRBD2 matches at 10 bases. The J segment lost 6 bases and the V segment lost 0 bases, leaving 5 bases of the junction unmatched. CDR3 length: 16 residues. From germline, CDR1 is MNHEY and CDR2 SVGEGT. CDR3 residues: CASSYSIAGGPNEQFF. The CDR3 DNA follows: TGTGCCAGCAGTTACTCGATAGCGGGAGGCCCCAATGAGCAGTTCTTC.

V and J are TRBV27 and TRBJ2-2; D might be TRBD2 (6 bases). The CDR3 is 16 residues long. V was pared by 6 bases and J by 2 bases, with 16 bases between. Looked up from germline, CDR1 is MNHEY and CDR2 is SMNVEV (reference sequence). CDR3 in amino acids: CASRTNPGLNTGELFF. The CDR3 nucleotides read TGTGCCAGCAGAACAAATCCGGGACTTAACACCGGGGAGCTGTTTTTT.

The chain carries TRBV7-2 and TRBJ2-2, with 11 bases that match TRBD1. The germline V gene encodes CDR1 SGHTA and CDR2 FQGNSA. The CDR3 extends over 14 amino acids. V lost 5 bases, J lost 7 bases, and 3 bases stayed unmatched. This chain's CDR3 is CASSRDRGFGELFF. The CDR3 DNA sequence: TGTGCCAGCAGCCGGGACAGGGGGTTCGGGGAGCTGTTTTTT.

The chain employs TRBV28 and TRBJ1-2; 11 bases align to TRBD1. Germline loops: CDR1 MDHEN, CDR2 SYDVKM. V was clipped by 5 bases and J by 3 bases; unmatched bases: 5. This CDR3 region has 15 residues. The CDR3 sequence is CASSGQGAGDYGYTF. CDR3 nucleotide sequence: TGTGCCAGCAGTGGACAGGGGGCAGGGGACTATGGCTACACCTTC.